Below, 15 T cell receptor beta chains from the same sample are listed, as sequenced in a study of CD8 T cells in Susac syndrome. Reverse transcription of roughly 0.5 to 1 ug RNA was carried out with random hexamers. TCRdb processed the immunoSEQ multiplex PCR reads anew with MiXCR; each CDR3 protein has one entry. The repertoire includes 300,000 to 350,000 distinct CDR3 sequences, around 90% of them detected once, and 0.065% sits in the top ten. The sample taken for sequencing was CD4+ T cells from PBMCs. These receptors originate from a human donor with multiple sclerosis.

The chain links TRBV14 to TRBJ1-1; no clear D gene. Trimming shortened V by 1 base and J by 2 bases, and 11 bases separated the two germline ends. The length of the CDR3 is 15 residues. CDR1 SGHDN and CDR2 FVKESK come from the germline V gene. The CDR3 reads CASSQGVRANTEAFF. In nucleotides, the CDR3 is TGTGCCAGCAGCCAAGGCGTACGTGCAAACACTGAAGCTTTCTTT.

The genes are TRBV7-2 and TRBJ2-3, with a possible D match to TRBD2 (5 bases). V shed 1 base and J shed 2 bases, with 16 bases lying between them. Germline V CDR1 and CDR2: SGHTA, FQGNSA. The CDR3 runs to 17 residues. CDR3 DNA sequence: TGTGCCAGCAGCTTAGGTTCCAGCGGAGCGTACACAGATACGCAGTATTTT. This codes for CASSLGSSGAYTDTQYF.

The chain recombines TRBV21-1 with TRBJ2-1. TRBV21-1 is recorded as a pseudogene. The CDR3 is made up of 13 amino acids. The CDR3 is CASSKGRDNEQFF. The CDR3 DNA follows: TGTGCCAGCAGCAAAGGGCGAGACAATGAGCAGTTCTTC.

The V and J genes are TRBV6-2 or TRBV6-3 and TRBJ2-3; D perhaps matches TRBD1 (6 bases). V lost 2 bases, J lost 4 bases, and 10 bases lay in between. Looked up from germline, CDR1 is MNHEY and CDR2 is SVGEGT. The CDR3 contains 14 residues. The CDR3 DNA sequence: TGTGCCAGCAGTTACCCACACAGGGCAGATACGCAGTATTTT. Translated, it gives CASSYPHRADTQYF.

The rearrangement uses TRBV30 and TRBJ2-2; TRBD2 might be the D (5 bases). Trimming stripped 3 bases from V and 4 bases from J, with 15 bases between. This CDR3 has 15 residues. Germline V gene data show CDR1 as GTSNPN and CDR2 as SVGIG (reference sequence). Here the CDR3 DNA reads TGTGCCTGGAGGATCGGCCTGGGGAGCACCGGGGAGCTGTTTTTT. Translated, it gives CAWRIGLGSTGELFF. The full variable domain, in which reference TRBV30 and TRBJ2-2 provide the parts outside the CDR3, is SQTIHQWPATLVQPVGSPLSLECTVEGTSNPNLYWYRQAAGRGLQLLFYSVGIGQISSEVPQNLSASRPQDRQFILSSKKLLLSDSGFYLCAWRIGLGSTGELFFGEGSRLTVL.

The V and J genes are TRBV7-2 and TRBJ2-1; no firm D call. CDR1 and CDR2 from the germline V gene are SGHTA and FQGNSA. Deletions cut 2 bases from V and 6 bases from J, with 8 bases between. This CDR3 is built from 13 residues. CDR3 residues: CASSLSPSNEQFF. For the CDR3, the DNA is TGTGCCAGCAGCTTATCACCGTCCAATGAGCAGTTCTTC.

The V call is TRBV5-1, the J call TRBJ2-3, with D possibly TRBD2 on 6 matching bases. Trimming stripped 1 base from V and 6 bases from J, with 12 bases between. The CDR3 spans 14 residues. Germline CDR1 and CDR2: SGHRS and YFSETQ. The CDR3 nucleotides are TGCGCCAGCAGCTTGCCGGGGACTGGGGATACGCAGTATTTT. This codes for CASSLPGTGDTQYF.

As DNA, the CDR3 is TGTGCCAGTAGTATGGATTGGACAGGGACCTATGAGCAGTTCTTC. Protein sequence: CASSMDWTGTYEQFF. V usage is TRBV19 and J usage is TRBJ2-1; 8 nucleotides align to TRBD1. The germline CDR1 and CDR2 sequences are LNHDA and SQIVND (reference sequence). This CDR3 has 15 residues. V lost 3 bases and J lost 8; bases outside the gene matches: 9. Full variable domain (missing parts from reference TRBV19 and TRBJ2-1): DGGITQSPKYLFRKEGQNVTLSCEQNLNHDAMYWYRQDPGQGLRLIYYSQIVNDFQKGDIAEGYSVSREKKESFPLTVTSAQKNPTAFYLCASSMDWTGTYEQFFGPGTRLTVL.

The V and J genes are TRBV2 and TRBJ2-3; no reliable D call. The CDR3 has 15 residues. Germline values: CDR1 SNHLY, CDR2 FYNNEI. V gave up 4 bases and J gave up 1 base, with 12 bases separating them. The CDR3 DNA follows: TGTGCCAGCAGTGCGAACCCCTCGGGCACAGATACGCAGTATTTT. Its protein product is CASSANPSGTDTQYF.

This rearrangement joins TRBV27 to TRBJ1-6, with 12 positions matching TRBD1. Trimming cost V 0 bases and J 5 bases; bases outside gene matches: 8. The CDR3 spans 19 residues. Germline values: CDR1 MNHEY, CDR2 SMNVEV (reference sequence). The CDR3 region is CASSLSWDRGRPNNSPLHF. CDR3 nucleotide sequence: TGTGCCAGCAGTTTATCCTGGGACAGGGGGCGCCCCAATAATTCACCCCTCCACTTT.

The gene calls are TRBV29-1 and TRBJ2-2; 11 nucleotides match TRBD2. This CDR3 has 14 amino acids. The germline gives CDR1 SQVTM, CDR2 ANQGSEA. V lost 7 bases, J lost 2 bases, and 3 bases stayed unmatched. As DNA, the CDR3 is TGCAGCGCTAGCGGGGGGAGAAACACCGGGGAGCTGTTTTTT. Translating it yields CSASGGRNTGELFF.

The chain couples TRBV3-1 to TRBJ2-6; 7 bases map to TRBD2. Trimming took 2 bases from V and 4 from J; bases not matched to a gene: 20. The CDR3 spans 21 residues. Germline V gene lookup returns CDR1 LGHDT and CDR2 YNNKEL (reference sequence). CDR3 sequence (DNA): TGTGCCAGCAGCCAAAGAATCATAGGTAGACTAGCAGGGACCGGGGCCAACGTCCTGACTTTC. This gives the protein CASSQRIIGRLAGTGANVLTF.

This clonotype was counted a single time. The chain combines TRBV20-1 with TRBJ2-3, with a tentative D call TRBD2 (6 bases). The CDR3 is 14 amino acids. Trimming pared 3 bases from V and 4 bases from J, leaving 14 bases between. Germline V gene sequence: CDR1 DFQATT, CDR2 SNEGSKA (reference sequence). CDR3 sequence: CSARGTVRSDTQYF. The CDR3 DNA is TGCAGTGCTAGGGGGACTGTCCGTTCAGATACGCAGTATTTT.

The chain has TRBV6-5 and TRBJ1-1; 11 positions agree with TRBD1. The germline gives CDR1 MNHEY, CDR2 SVGAGI. V shed 4 bases, J shed 1 base, and the junction held 8 bases outside the gene matches. There are 17 residues in the CDR3. The CDR3 sequence: CASSSFGTGGQNTEAFF. CDR3 in DNA: TGTGCCAGCAGTTCTTTCGGGACAGGGGGTCAGAACACTGAAGCTTTCTTT.

The chain couples TRBV12-3 or TRBV12-4 to TRBJ1-2; no firm D call. V lost 5 bases to trimming and J lost 1 base, with 8 bases between them. This CDR3 spans 13 amino acids. The CDR3 loop reads CASSPQINYGYTF. The CDR3 bases are TGTGCCAGCAGTCCCCAAATTAACTATGGCTACACCTTC.